These T cell receptor beta chains were read from a single sample in a study of blood T cells in healthy people across ages. TCRdb processed the 5' RACE reads anew with MiXCR; each CDR3 protein has one entry. The repertoire holds around 800,000 distinct CDR3 sequences, with 20% to 30% as singletons. The same specimen was also included in a second study, on T cells of mothers and their children.

The sample was blood. The source of these receptors is a boy aged 5-17 years in good health. Each CDR3 is given with its conserved first and last residue. The order of the fields is J gene, D gene, clone size, V gene, CDR3 protein, CDR3 DNA. The D gene is left open where the match is weak. Size values are once, few and many counts, or a class for expanded clones, and some rows have none.

TRBJ2-7,TRBD2,-,TRBV20-1,CSARDLFTSGGVSYEQYF,TGCAGTGCTAGAGATCTCTTCACTAGCGGGGGAGTGTCCTACGAGCAGTACTTC
TRBJ1-2,-,-,TRBV12-3/TRBV12-4,CASSLPAQTIYGYTF,TGTGCCAGCAGTTTACCGGCCCAAACGATCTATGGCTACACCTTC
TRBJ1-6,-,few,TRBV10-2,CASSWGGPNSPLHF,TGCGCCAGCAGTTGGGGGGGGCCGAATTCACCCCTCCACTTT
TRBJ1-3,-,-,TRBV7-9,CATKTVYSGNTIYF,TGTGCCACCAAGACAGTCTACTCTGGAAACACCATATATTTT
TRBJ2-1,-,-,TRBV7-2,CASSLDLASSYNEQFF,TGTGCCAGCAGCTTAGATCTAGCGAGCTCCTACAATGAGCAGTTCTTC
TRBJ1-6,TRBD1,-,TRBV15,CATSRVQGESPLHF,TGTGCCACCAGCAGAGTACAGGGGGAATCACCCCTCCACTTT
TRBJ1-4,-,-,TRBV20-1,CSATESGREKLFF,TGCAGTGCTACTGAGTCAGGGCGGGAAAAACTGTTTTTT
TRBJ1-1,-,-,TRBV12-3/TRBV12-4,CASSRPAVNTEAFF,TGTGCCAGCAGTAGGCCGGCGGTGAACACTGAAGCTTTCTTT
TRBJ2-7,-,-,TRBV20-1,CSALRGASYEQYF,TGCAGTGCCTTACGGGGGGCCTCCTACGAGCAGTACTTC
TRBJ1-2,-,few,TRBV5-1,CASSSKAEGYGYTF,TGCGCCAGCAGCTCTAAGGCTGAGGGCTATGGCTACACCTTC
TRBJ2-7,TRBD2,few,TRBV7-9,CASSSSAGGAGGTYEQYF,TGTGCCAGCAGCTCCTCCGCCGGTGGGGCGGGGGGAACCTACGAGCAGTACTTC
TRBJ2-1,TRBD1,-,TRBV7-3,CASRAGTGVNEQFF,TGTGCCAGCAGGGCCGGGACAGGGGTCAATGAGCAGTTCTTC
TRBJ1-1,-,few,TRBV19,CATRGFLTGRPKMNTEAFF,TGTGCCACCCGCGGTTTCCTGACAGGTCGCCCCAAAATGAACACTGAAGCTTTCTTT
TRBJ2-3,-,many,TRBV20-1,CSAGGHLDTQYF,TGCAGTGCTGGAGGACACTTAGATACGCAGTATTTT
TRBJ1-6,-,once,TRBV20-1,CSAWERGYSPLHF,TGCAGTGCTTGGGAACGCGGGTACTCACCCCTCCACTTT
TRBJ2-1,TRBD2,few,TRBV4-2,CASSQEDWGGVEQFF,TGTGCCAGCAGCCAAGAAGATTGGGGGGGGGTTGAGCAGTTCTTC
TRBJ2-3,TRBD2,few,TRBV7-2,CASSSTSGRTDTQYF,TGTGCCAGCAGCTCGACTAGCGGCCGCACAGATACGCAGTATTTT
TRBJ2-1,TRBD2,-,TRBV19,CASSISAGGLNEQFF,TGTGCCAGTAGTATATCTGCGGGGGGCCTCAATGAGCAGTTCTTC
TRBJ1-1,TRBD1,-,TRBV29-1,CSVLLQGGQVEAFF,TGCAGCGTTCTTCTCCAGGGGGGCCAGGTTGAAGCTTTCTTT
TRBJ2-7,TRBD1,few,TRBV13,CASSLPGTGVYEQYF,TGTGCCAGCAGCCTCCCCGGGACAGGTGTCTACGAGCAGTACTTC
TRBJ2-1,-,many,TRBV3-1,CASSQGTLRNEQFF,TGTGCCAGCAGCCAAGGGACTCTAAGAAATGAGCAGTTCTTC
TRBJ1-2,TRBD1,few,TRBV2,CASTGQAVILANYGYTF,TGTGCCAGCACGGGACAGGCCGTGATTTTAGCTAACTATGGCTACACCTTC
TRBJ2-7,-,-,TRBV7-2,CASSPVGGRAHEQYF,TGTGCCAGCAGCCCAGTTGGGGGCAGGGCCCACGAGCAGTACTTC
TRBJ1-2,-,few,TRBV7-9,CASSLDSNRAYGYTF,TGTGCCAGCAGCTTAGACTCCAACAGGGCCTATGGCTACACCTTC